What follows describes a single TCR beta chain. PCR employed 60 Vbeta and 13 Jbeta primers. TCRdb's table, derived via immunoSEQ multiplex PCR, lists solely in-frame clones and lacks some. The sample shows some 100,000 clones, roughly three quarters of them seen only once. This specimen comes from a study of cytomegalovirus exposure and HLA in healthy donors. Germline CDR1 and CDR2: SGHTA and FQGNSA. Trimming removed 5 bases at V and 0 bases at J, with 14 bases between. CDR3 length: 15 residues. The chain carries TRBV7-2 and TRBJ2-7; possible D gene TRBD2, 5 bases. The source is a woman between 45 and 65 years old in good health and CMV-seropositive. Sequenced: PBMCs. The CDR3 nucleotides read TGTGCCAGCAGCCCTTCTCGCGGGCGCTCCTACGAGCAGTACTTC. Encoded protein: CASSPSRGRSYEQYF.